This entry lists 19 T cell receptor beta chains sequenced from one sample in a study of blood T cells in healthy people across ages. A sample-barcoded 5' primer and a J-beta primer mix were used in a second PCR of roughly 6 to 12 cycles. MiXCR, applied by TCRdb to the 5' RACE reads, yields one record per CDR3 protein. This sample has about 1.4 million distinct CDR3 sequences, with around 59% found just once. The specimen sequenced was blood. The origin of the receptors is a man younger than 35 in good health.

This CDR3 is CSALLPLRRNPDTQYF. CDR3 DNA sequence: TGCAGTGCCCTCCTACCCCTTCGGCGGAACCCCGATACGCAGTATTTT. The chain employs TRBV20-1 and TRBJ2-3; no definite D call. In germline, CDR1 is DFQATT, CDR2 SNEGSKA (reference sequence). This CDR3 region has 16 residues. V dropped 6 bases and J dropped 6 bases, with 25 bases sitting between them.

The V call is TRBV20-1, the J call TRBJ2-7; a possible D gene is TRBD2 (5 bases). Germline CDR1 is DFQATT and CDR2 is SNEGSKA (reference sequence). Trimming removed 6 bases from V and 0 bases from J, with 12 bases in between. This CDR3 is 13 amino acids long. CDR3 residues: CSARPGFSYEQYF. In DNA, the CDR3 is TGCAGTGCCCGTCCGGGATTCTCCTACGAGCAGTACTTC.

V gene TRBV29-1 combines with J gene TRBJ2-1, with D perhaps matching TRBD1 (5 bases). Trimming took off 6 bases at V and 3 bases at J, with 24 bases between the two ends. Germline loops: CDR1 SQVTM, CDR2 ANQGSEA. This CDR3 spans 17 amino acids. The CDR3 protein is CSVTNVQGPYGYNEQFF. CDR3 DNA: TGCAGCGTGACGAATGTTCAGGGTCCGTATGGCTACAATGAGCAGTTCTTC.

The chain has TRBV20-1 and TRBJ2-3; weak D call: TRBD2 (6 bases). The CDR3 is 17 residues long. With 6 bases removed from V and 0 bases from J, the gap between germline ends came to 22 bases. CDR1 DFQATT and CDR2 SNEGSKA come from the germline V gene (reference sequence). CDR3 in DNA: TGCAGTGCCGATGGCCTTTGGGGGACTTCTAGCACAGATACGCAGTATTTT. Translated, it gives CSADGLWGTSSTDTQYF.

The V gene is TRBV20-1, the J gene TRBJ2-5; 10 bases match TRBD2. The CDR3 contains 15 residues. Unmatched junction bases numbered 5, after V lost 2 bases and J lost 2 bases. Germline CDR1 is DFQATT and CDR2 is SNEGSKA (reference sequence). The CDR3 nucleotides are TGCAGTGCTAGACCACTAGCGGGAAGGCAAGAGACCCAGTACTTC. It is translated as CSARPLAGRQETQYF.

The V and J genes are TRBV29-1 and TRBJ1-2; no clear D. Germline CDR1 and CDR2: SQVTM and ANQGSEA. The CDR3 runs to 11 residues. With 4 bases removed from V and 7 bases from J, the gap between germline ends came to 10 bases. The CDR3: CSVARPGGYTF. DNA of the CDR3: TGCAGCGTTGCTCGGCCCGGTGGCTACACCTTC.

The rearrangement links TRBV18 to TRBJ2-1, with TRBD1 as a possible D gene (6 bases). The J call is doubtful: the DNA matches TRBJ2-7 better. The CDR3 runs to 15 residues. Germline CDR1 KGHSH, CDR2 LQKENI. The chain's CDR3 is CASSSNEGTYNEQYF. CDR3 in DNA: TGTGCCAGCTCCTCAAACGAGGGGACATACAATGAGCAGTACTTC.

The chain joins TRBV29-1 to TRBJ1-2; D unresolved. V was trimmed by 3 bases and J by 4 bases, leaving 3 bases between them. Germline-derived CDR1 and CDR2 are SQVTM and ANQGSEA. The CDR3 has 10 residues. This chain's CDR3 is CSVDLYGYTF. As DNA, the CDR3 is TGCAGCGTTGACCTCTATGGCTACACCTTC.

This clonotype showed up just once. This chain joins TRBV7-9 and TRBJ2-1; 13 bases are a match to TRBD2. The CDR3 covers 15 residues. V shed 6 bases, J shed 5 bases, and the junction held 4 bases outside the gene matches. The germline CDR1 and CDR2 sequences are SEHNR and FQNEAQ (reference sequence). Written as DNA, the CDR3 is TGTGCCAGCAGGCCAGGACTAGCGGGGGACAATGAGCAGTTCTTC. This encodes CASRPGLAGDNEQFF.

The CDR3 nucleotides are TGTGCCAGCAGCTTAGGCTCGGCGGGACAGGGGGAATATGAGCAGTTCTTC. Encoded protein: CASSLGSAGQGEYEQFF. The chain couples TRBV11-2 to TRBJ2-1; the match to TRBD1 covers 11 bases. The CDR3 runs 17 residues. Germline loops: CDR1 SGHAT, CDR2 FQNNGV. Unmatched junction bases numbered 10, after V lost 1 base and J lost 8 bases.

The chain carries TRBV29-1 and TRBJ2-3; weak D call: TRBD1 (6 bases). The germline gives CDR1 SQVTM, CDR2 ANQGSEA. Trimming pared 3 bases from V and 2 bases from J, leaving 9 bases between. The CDR3 sequence is 13 residues long. The CDR3 bases are TGCAGCGTTGATACAGGGACCACAGATACGCAGTATTTT. It codes for CSVDTGTTDTQYF.

V and J are TRBV29-1 and TRBJ2-5; D is ambiguous. The length of the CDR3 is 13 residues. Trimming took 6 bases from V and 0 from J, leaving 11 bases between them. Looked up from germline, CDR1 is SQVTM and CDR2 is ANQGSEA. This CDR3 reads CSVQDLYQETQYF. As DNA, the CDR3 is TGCAGCGTCCAGGATCTGTACCAAGAGACCCAGTACTTC.

This clonotype has more than one count but fewer than ten. The chain carries TRBV10-3 and TRBJ2-5; 8 nucleotides align to TRBD2. Looked up from germline, CDR1 is ENHRY and CDR2 is SYGVKD. The V gene end was trimmed by 10 bases and the J gene end by 11 bases; junction bases not matched to a gene: 15. This CDR3 is built from 13 residues. CDR3: CATRQLAENEQYF. The CDR3 DNA reads TGTGCCACACGCCAACTAGCGGAGAATGAGCAGTACTTC.

The chain couples TRBV29-1 to TRBJ2-3, with TRBD1 matching over 8 bases. The CDR3 totals 13 residues. Germline CDR1 and CDR2: SQVTM and ANQGSEA. V shed 7 bases, J shed 2 bases, and the junction held 5 bases outside the gene matches. CDR3 amino acids: CSARTGPTDTQYF. The CDR3 DNA reads TGCAGCGCCCGGACAGGGCCCACAGATACGCAGTATTTT.

The V gene is TRBV29-1, the J gene TRBJ1-1, with D possibly TRBD1 on 5 matching bases. From germline, CDR1 is SQVTM and CDR2 ANQGSEA. V was shortened by 4 bases and J by 5 bases, with 14 bases between the two germline ends. The CDR3 runs 13 residues. CDR3: CSVGSGIGTEAFF. For the CDR3, the DNA is TGCAGCGTTGGGTCAGGGATTGGAACTGAAGCTTTCTTT.

This clonotype was observed a handful of times. The chain couples TRBV6-1 to TRBJ1-6, with D hard to call. Trimming removed 5 bases at V and 6 bases at J, with 14 bases between. Germline CDR1 reads MNHNS; CDR2 reads SASEGT. The CDR3 extends over 15 amino acids. The CDR3 is CASSPGRIANSPLHF. The CDR3 DNA is TGTGCCAGCAGTCCGGGAAGGATAGCTAATTCACCCCTCCACTTT.

V is TRBV12-3 or TRBV12-4 and J is TRBJ2-1; 11 bases fit TRBD2. V shed 2 bases, J shed 2 bases, and the junction held 2 bases outside the gene matches. The CDR3 is 16 residues long. The CDR3 DNA sequence: TGTGCCAGCAGTTTAAAGGGACTAGCGGCCTACAATGAGCAGTTCTTC. This sequence encodes CASSLKGLAAYNEQFF.

The chain has TRBV27 and TRBJ2-1, with TRBD2 identical over 8 bases. V lost 0 bases, J lost 3 bases, and 4 bases stayed unmatched. The CDR3 runs to 16 residues. The V gene's germline CDR1 is MNHEY and CDR2 SMNVEV (reference sequence). The DNA of the CDR3 is TGTGCCAGCAGTTTATCGACCGGGACTAGCTACAATGAGCAGTTCTTC. Its protein is CASSLSTGTSYNEQFF.

This chain joins TRBV27 and TRBJ1-5; no clear D gene. The CDR3 loop spans 16 amino acids. CDR1 and CDR2 from the germline V gene are MNHEY and SMNVEV (reference sequence). V shed 4 bases and J shed 1 base, with 14 bases lying between them. In nucleotides, the CDR3 is TGTGCCAGCAGTTCCAGAGCATTTTTAAGCAATCAGCCCCAGCATTTT. It specifies CASSSRAFLSNQPQHF.